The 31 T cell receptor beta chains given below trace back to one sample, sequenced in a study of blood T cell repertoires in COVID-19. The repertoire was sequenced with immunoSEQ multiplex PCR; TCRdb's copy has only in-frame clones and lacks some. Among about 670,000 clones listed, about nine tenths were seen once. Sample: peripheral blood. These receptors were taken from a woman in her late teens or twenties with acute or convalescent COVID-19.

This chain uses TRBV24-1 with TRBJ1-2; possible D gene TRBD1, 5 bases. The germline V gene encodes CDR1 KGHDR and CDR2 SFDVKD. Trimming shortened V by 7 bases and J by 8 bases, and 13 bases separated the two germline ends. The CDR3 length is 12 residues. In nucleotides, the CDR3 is TGTGCCACCAGGGGCAGGGAGGGCGGCTACACCTTC. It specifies CATRGREGGYTF.

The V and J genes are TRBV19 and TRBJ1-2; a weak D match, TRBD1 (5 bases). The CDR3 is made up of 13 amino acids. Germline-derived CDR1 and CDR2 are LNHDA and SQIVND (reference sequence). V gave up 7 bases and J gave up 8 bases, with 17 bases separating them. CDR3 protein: CASTATLRGGYTF. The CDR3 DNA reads TGTGCCAGTACCGCGACCCTAAGGGGAGGCTACACCTTC.

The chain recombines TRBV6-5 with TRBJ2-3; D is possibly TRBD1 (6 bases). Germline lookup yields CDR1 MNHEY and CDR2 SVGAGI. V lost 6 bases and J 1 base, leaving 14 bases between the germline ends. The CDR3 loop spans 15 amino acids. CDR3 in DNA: TGTGCCAGCAGAGGACAGTATCCCCGCACAGATACGCAGTATTTT. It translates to CASRGQYPRTDTQYF.

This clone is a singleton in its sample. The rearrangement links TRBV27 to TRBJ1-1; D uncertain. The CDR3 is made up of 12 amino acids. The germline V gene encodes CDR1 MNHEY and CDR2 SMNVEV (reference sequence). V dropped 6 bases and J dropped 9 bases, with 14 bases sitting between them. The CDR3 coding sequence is TGTGCCAGCAGCCGCCCGGGAGGACAAGCTTTCTTT. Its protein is CASSRPGGQAFF.

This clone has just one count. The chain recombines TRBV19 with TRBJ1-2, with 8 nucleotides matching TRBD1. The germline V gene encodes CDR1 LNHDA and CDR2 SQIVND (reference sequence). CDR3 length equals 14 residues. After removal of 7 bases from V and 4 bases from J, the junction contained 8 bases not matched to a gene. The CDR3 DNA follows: TGTGCCAGTAAGAGACAGGGGAGGTTCTATGGCTACACCTTC. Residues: CASKRQGRFYGYTF.

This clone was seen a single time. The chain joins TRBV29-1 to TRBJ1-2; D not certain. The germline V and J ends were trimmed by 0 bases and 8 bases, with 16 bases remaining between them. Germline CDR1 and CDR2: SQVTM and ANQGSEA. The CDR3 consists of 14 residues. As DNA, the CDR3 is TGCAGCGTTGAAGATGTCACACTATATGGGGGCTACACCTTC. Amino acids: CSVEDVTLYGGYTF. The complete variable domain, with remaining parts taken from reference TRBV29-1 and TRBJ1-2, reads SAVISQKPSRDICQRGTSLTIQCQVDSQVTMMFWYRQQPGQSLTLIATANQGSEATYESGFVIDKFPISRPNLTFSTLTVSNMSPEDSSIYLCSVEDVTLYGGYTFGSGTRLTVV.

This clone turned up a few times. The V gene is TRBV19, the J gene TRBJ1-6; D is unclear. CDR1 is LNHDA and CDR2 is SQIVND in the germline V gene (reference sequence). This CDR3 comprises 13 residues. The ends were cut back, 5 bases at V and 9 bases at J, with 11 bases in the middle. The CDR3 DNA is TGTGCCAGTAGTCTCCAGGAGGGTTCACCCCTCCACTTT. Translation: CASSLQEGSPLHF.

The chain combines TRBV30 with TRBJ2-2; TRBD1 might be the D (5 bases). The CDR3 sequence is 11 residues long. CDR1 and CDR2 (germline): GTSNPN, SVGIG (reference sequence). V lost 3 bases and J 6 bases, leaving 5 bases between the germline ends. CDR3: CAWSRAGELFF. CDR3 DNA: TGTGCCTGGAGCAGGGCCGGGGAGCTGTTTTTT.

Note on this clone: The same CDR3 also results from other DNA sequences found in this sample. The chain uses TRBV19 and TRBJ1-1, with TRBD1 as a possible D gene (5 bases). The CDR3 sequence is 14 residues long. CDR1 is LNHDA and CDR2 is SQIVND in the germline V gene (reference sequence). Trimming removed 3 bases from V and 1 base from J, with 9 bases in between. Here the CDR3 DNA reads TGTGCCAGTAGTATCCGCGGGGCGAACACTGAAGCTTTCTTT. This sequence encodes CASSIRGANTEAFF.

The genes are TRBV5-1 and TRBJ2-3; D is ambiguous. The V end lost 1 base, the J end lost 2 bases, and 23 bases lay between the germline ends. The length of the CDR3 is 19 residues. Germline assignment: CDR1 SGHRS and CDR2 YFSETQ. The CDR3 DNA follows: TGCGCCAGCAGCTTGATAAGCCGAAAATCCCCCGACACCACAGATACGCAGTATTTT. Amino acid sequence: CASSLISRKSPDTTDTQYF.

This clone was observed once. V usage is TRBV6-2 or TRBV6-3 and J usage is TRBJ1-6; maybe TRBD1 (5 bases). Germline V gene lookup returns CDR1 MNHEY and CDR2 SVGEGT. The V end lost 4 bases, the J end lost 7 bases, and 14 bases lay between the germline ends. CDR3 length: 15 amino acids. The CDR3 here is CASSFAGLLNSPLHF. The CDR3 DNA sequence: TGTGCCAGCAGTTTCGCGGGACTTTTGAATTCACCCCTCCACTTT.

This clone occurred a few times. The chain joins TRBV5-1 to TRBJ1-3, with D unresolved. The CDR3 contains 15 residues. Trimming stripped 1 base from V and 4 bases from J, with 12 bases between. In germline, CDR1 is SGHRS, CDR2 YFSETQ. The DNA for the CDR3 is TGCGCCAGCAGCTTGAACGGGGAAAGGGGAAACACCATATATTTT. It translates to CASSLNGERGNTIYF.

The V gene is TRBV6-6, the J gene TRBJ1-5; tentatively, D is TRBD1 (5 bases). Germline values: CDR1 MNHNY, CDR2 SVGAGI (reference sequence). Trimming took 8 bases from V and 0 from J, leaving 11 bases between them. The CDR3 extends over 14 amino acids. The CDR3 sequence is CASGQGYSNQPQHF. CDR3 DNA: TGTGCCAGCGGACAAGGTTATAGCAATCAGCCCCAGCATTTT.

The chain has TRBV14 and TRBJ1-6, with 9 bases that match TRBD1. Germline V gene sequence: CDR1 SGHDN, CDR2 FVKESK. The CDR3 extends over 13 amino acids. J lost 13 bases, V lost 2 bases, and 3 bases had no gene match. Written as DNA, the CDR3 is TGTGCCAGCAGCCAACTACAGGGGGCTCCCCTCCACTTT. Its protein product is CASSQLQGAPLHF.

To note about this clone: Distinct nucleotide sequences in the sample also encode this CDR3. CDR3 nucleotides: TGCAGCGTGGCAGGGAACACCGGGGAGCTGTTTTTT. Translated, it gives CSVAGNTGELFF. The V gene is TRBV29-1, the J gene TRBJ2-2; D gene uncertain. The germline V and J ends were trimmed by 6 bases and 1 base, with 6 bases remaining between them. Looked up from germline, CDR1 is SQVTM and CDR2 is ANQGSEA. This CDR3 is 12 amino acids long.

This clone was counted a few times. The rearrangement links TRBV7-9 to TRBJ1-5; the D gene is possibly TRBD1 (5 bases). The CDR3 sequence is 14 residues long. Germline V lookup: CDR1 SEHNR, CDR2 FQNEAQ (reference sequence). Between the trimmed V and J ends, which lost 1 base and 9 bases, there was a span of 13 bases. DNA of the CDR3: TGTGCCAGCAGCTTAGGGGCGGGACTGGCGCCCCAGCATTTT. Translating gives CASSLGAGLAPQHF.

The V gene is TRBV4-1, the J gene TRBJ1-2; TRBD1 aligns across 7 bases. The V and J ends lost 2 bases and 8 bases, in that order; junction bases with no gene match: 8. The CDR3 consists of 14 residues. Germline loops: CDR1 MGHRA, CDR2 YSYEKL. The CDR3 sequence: CASSQSKGGEGYTF. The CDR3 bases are TGCGCCAGCAGCCAATCGAAAGGGGGCGAGGGCTACACCTTC.

The CDR3, as DNA: TGTGCCAGCAGGTCGCTAGCGGGGGGCGTCGATGAGCAGTTCTTC. Translating gives CASRSLAGGVDEQFF. The V call is TRBV6-5, the J call TRBJ2-1; 11 bases match TRBD2. Germline CDR1 reads MNHEY; CDR2 reads SVGAGI. V was clipped by 6 bases and J by 8 bases; unmatched bases: 9. CDR3 length: 15 residues.

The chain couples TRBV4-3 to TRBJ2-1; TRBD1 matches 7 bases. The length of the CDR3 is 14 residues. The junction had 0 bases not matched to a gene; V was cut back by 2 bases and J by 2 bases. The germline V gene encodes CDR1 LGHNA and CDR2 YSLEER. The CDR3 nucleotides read TGCGCCAGCAGCCAACAGGGGGCCTACAATGAGCAGTTCTTC. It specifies CASSQQGAYNEQFF.

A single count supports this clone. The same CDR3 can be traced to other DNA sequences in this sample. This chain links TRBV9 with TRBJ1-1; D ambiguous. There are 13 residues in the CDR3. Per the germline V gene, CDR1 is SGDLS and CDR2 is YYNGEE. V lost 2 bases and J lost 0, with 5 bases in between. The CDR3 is CASSVSMNTEAFF. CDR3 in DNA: TGTGCCAGCAGCGTGTCCATGAACACTGAAGCTTTCTTT. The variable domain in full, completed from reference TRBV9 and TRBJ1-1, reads DSGVTQTPKHLITATGQRVTLRCSPRSGDLSVYWYQQSLDQGLQFLIQYYNGEERAKGNILERFSAQQFPDLHSELNLSSLELGDSALYFCASSVSMNTEAFFGQGTRLTVV.

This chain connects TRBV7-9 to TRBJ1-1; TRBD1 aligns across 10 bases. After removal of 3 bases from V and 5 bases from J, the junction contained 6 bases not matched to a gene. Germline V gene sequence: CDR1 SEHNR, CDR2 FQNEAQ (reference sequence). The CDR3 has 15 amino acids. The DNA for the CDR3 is TGTGCCAGCAGCTTCCGGACAGGGGGGGTAACTGAAGCTTTCTTT. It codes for CASSFRTGGVTEAFF.

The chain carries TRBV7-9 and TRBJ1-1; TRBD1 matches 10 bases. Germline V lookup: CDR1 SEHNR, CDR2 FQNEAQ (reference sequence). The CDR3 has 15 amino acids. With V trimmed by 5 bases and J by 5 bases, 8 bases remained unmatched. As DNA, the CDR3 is TGTGCCAGCAGCCCGGGACAGGGGAAAGCTACTGAAGCTTTCTTT. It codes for CASSPGQGKATEAFF. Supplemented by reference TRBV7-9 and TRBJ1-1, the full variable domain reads DTGVSQNPRHKITKRGQNVTFRCDPISEHNRLYWYRQTLGQGPEFLTYFQNEAQLEKSRLLSDRFSAERPKGSFSTLEIQRTEQGDSAMYLCASSPGQGKATEAFFGQGTRLTVV.

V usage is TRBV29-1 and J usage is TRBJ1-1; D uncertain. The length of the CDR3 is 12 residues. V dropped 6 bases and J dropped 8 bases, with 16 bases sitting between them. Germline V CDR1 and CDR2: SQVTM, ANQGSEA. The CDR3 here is CSVPDRREEAFF. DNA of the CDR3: TGCAGCGTCCCTGATAGGAGGGAGGAAGCTTTCTTT.

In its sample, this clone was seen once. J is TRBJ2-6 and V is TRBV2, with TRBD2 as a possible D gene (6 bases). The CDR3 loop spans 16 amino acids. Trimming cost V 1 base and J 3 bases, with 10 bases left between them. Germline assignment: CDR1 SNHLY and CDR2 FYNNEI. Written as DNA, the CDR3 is TGTGCCAGCAGTGAAGTCGGGACTGTTGGGGCCAACGTCCTGACTTTC. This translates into CASSEVGTVGANVLTF.

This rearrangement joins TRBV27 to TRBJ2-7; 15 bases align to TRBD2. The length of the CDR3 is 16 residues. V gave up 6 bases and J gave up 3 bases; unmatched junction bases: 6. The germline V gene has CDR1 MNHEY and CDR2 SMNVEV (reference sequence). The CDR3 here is CASRGTSGGPRYEQYF. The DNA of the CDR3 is TGTGCCAGCAGGGGGACTAGCGGGGGGCCCCGCTACGAGCAGTACTTC.

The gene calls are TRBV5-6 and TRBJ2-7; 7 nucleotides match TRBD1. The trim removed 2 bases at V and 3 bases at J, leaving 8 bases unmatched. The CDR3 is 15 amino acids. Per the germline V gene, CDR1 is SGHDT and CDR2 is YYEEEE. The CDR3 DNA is TGTGCCAGCAGCTTTTCCGAGACAGGGTACTACGAGCAGTACTTC. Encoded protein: CASSFSETGYYEQYF.

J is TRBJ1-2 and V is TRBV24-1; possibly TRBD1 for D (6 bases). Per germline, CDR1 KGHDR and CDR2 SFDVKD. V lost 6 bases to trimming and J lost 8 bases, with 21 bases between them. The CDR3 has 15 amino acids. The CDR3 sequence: CATSPSGHPREGYTF. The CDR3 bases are TGTGCCACCAGTCCTTCGGGACACCCCAGGGAAGGCTACACCTTC.

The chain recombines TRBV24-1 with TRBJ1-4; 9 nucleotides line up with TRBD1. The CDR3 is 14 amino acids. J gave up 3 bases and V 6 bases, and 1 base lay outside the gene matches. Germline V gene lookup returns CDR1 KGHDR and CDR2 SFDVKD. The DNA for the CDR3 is TGTGCCACCAGTCGGACAGGGGCTAATGAAAAACTGTTTTTT. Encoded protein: CATSRTGANEKLFF.

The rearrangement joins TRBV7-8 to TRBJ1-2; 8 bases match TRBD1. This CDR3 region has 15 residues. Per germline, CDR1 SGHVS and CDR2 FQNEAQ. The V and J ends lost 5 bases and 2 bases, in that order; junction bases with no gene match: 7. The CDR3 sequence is CASSHRQGSNYGYTF. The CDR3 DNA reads TGTGCCAGCAGCCACCGACAGGGGTCCAACTATGGCTACACCTTC.

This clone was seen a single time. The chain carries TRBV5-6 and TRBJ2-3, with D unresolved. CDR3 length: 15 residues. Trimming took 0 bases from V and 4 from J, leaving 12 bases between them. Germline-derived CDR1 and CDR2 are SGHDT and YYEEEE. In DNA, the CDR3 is TGTGCCAGCAGCTTGGGTCTCCTCCGAGCAGATACGCAGTATTTT. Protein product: CASSLGLLRADTQYF.

CDR3 loop: CAISDQGAVSTDTQYF. The CDR3, as DNA: TGTGCCATCAGTGACCAGGGGGCGGTTAGCACAGATACGCAGTATTTT. V usage is TRBV10-3 and J usage is TRBJ2-3, with 8 bases lining up with TRBD1. The V gene end was trimmed by 3 bases and the J gene end by 0 bases; junction bases not matched to a gene: 5. CDR3 length: 16 amino acids. The germline gives CDR1 ENHRY, CDR2 SYGVKD.